The rows below give T cell receptor beta chains drawn from one sample of a study of blood T cell repertoires in COVID-19. The assay was immunoSEQ multiplex PCR, and TCRdb's table has in-frame clones only and misses some. The sample lists roughly 79,000 clones, roughly 87% occurring once. Source material: peripheral blood. Source of these receptors: a woman between 50 and 59 years old with acute or convalescent COVID-19. Both conserved end residues are part of each CDR3. D genes are given only for firm matches. Clone size, where shown, is once, few, many, or a class for clones that have expanded.

clone_size: once
d_call: TRBD1
j_call: TRBJ1-4
v_call: TRBV5-1
cdr3_aa: CASSQSSGQNEKLFF
cdr3_nt: TGCGCCAGCAGCCAATCCTCGGGACAGAATGAAAAACTGTTTTTT

clone_size: -
d_call: TRBD1
j_call: TRBJ2-7
v_call: TRBV7-2
cdr3_aa: CASSLNPGTGSYEQYF
cdr3_nt: TGTGCCAGCAGCTTAAACCCCGGGACAGGGTCCTACGAGCAGTACTTC

clone_size: -
d_call: -
j_call: TRBJ2-3
v_call: TRBV15
cdr3_aa: CATSRDPTDTQYF
cdr3_nt: TGTGCCACCAGCAGAGATCCTACGGATACGCAGTATTTT

clone_size: -
d_call: TRBD1
j_call: TRBJ2-4
v_call: TRBV7-2
cdr3_aa: CASSLGWQGVNIQYF
cdr3_nt: TGTGCCAGCAGCTTAGGATGGCAGGGGGTCAACATTCAGTACTTC

clone_size: few
d_call: TRBD1
j_call: TRBJ1-1
v_call: TRBV6-6
cdr3_aa: CASVQGQINTEAFF
cdr3_nt: TGTGCCAGTGTCCAGGGACAGATAAACACTGAAGCTTTCTTT

clone_size: -
d_call: TRBD1
j_call: TRBJ2-2
v_call: TRBV6-5
cdr3_aa: CASKADRANTGELFF
cdr3_nt: TGTGCCAGCAAAGCCGACAGGGCGAACACCGGGGAGCTGTTTTTT

clone_size: -
d_call: -
j_call: TRBJ1-5
v_call: TRBV7-2
cdr3_aa: CASAALASLGNQPQHF
cdr3_nt: TGTGCCTCCGCAGCCCTGGCTAGTCTTGGCAATCAGCCCCAGCATTTT

clone_size: -
d_call: -
j_call: TRBJ2-7
v_call: TRBV27
cdr3_aa: CASSPSSMSSYEQYF
cdr3_nt: TGTGCCAGCAGTCCCAGTAGCATGAGCTCCTACGAGCAGTACTTC

clone_size: few
d_call: -
j_call: TRBJ1-1
v_call: TRBV13
cdr3_aa: CASSLRGSTNTEAFF
cdr3_nt: TGTGCCAGCAGCTTGAGAGGGAGTACGAACACTGAAGCTTTCTTT

clone_size: -
d_call: TRBD1
j_call: TRBJ2-5
v_call: TRBV5-6
cdr3_aa: CASSLWDRETQYF
cdr3_nt: TGTGCCAGCAGCTTGTGGGACAGGGAGACCCAGTACTTC